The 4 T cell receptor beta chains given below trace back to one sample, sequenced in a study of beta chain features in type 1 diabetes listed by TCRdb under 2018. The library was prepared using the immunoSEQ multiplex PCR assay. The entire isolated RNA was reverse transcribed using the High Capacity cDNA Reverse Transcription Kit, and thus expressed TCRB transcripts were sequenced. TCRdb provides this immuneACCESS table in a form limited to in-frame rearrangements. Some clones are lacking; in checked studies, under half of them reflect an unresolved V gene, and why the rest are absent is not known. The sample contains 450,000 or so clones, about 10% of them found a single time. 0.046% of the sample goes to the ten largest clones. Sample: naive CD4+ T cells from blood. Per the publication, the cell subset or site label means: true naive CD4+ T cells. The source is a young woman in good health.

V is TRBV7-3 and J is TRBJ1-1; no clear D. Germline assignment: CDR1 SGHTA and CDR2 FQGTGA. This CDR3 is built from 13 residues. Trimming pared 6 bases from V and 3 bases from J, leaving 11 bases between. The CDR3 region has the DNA TGTGCCAGCAGTTTGTGGACTGACACTGAAGCTTTCTTT. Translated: CASSLWTDTEAFF.

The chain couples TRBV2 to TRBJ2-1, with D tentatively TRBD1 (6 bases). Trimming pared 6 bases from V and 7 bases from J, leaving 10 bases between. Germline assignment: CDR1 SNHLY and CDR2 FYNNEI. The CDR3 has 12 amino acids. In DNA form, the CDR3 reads TGTGCCAGCAGGACACAGGGAAATGAGCAGTTCTTC. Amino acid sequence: CASRTQGNEQFF.

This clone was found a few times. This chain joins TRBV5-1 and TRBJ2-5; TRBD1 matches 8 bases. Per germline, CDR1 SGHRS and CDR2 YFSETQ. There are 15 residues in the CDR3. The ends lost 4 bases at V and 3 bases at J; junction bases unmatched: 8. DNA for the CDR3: TGCGCCAGCAGCCGCAACCCGACAGGGGAAGAGACCCAGTACTTC. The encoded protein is CASSRNPTGEETQYF.

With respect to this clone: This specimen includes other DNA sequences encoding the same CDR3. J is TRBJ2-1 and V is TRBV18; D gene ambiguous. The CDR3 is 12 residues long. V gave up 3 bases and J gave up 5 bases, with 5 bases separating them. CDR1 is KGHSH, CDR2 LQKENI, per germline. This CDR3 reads CASSPPDNEQFF. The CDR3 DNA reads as TGTGCCAGCTCACCCCCAGACAATGAGCAGTTCTTC.